Listed below are T cell receptor beta chains from one sample, sequenced in a study of OX40 agonist ivuxolimab in advanced cancers. This table comes from immunoSEQ multiplex PCR, and its TCRdb copy is limited to in-frame clones, with some not included. The sample includes 70,000 to 100,000 clones, 89% of them seen just once. The starting material was CD4+ or CD8+ T cells sorted from blood, obtained in a trial of the OX40 agonist ivuxolimab. The receptor set was obtained from an adult with an advanced solid tumor such as melanoma, head and neck, liver or kidney cancer. Both conserved end residues are part of each CDR3. The D gene is left open where the match is weak. The listing skips clone size in some rows; elsewhere it reads once, few, many or a size class.

v_gene: TRBV7-9
j_gene: TRBJ2-3
abundance: NA
d_gene: NA
len: 13
CDR3aa: CASSLSSTDTQYF
CDR3nt: TGTGCCAGCAGCTTATCTTCAACAGATACGCAGTATTTT

v_gene: TRBV5-6
j_gene: TRBJ2-7
abundance: NA
d_gene: NA
len: 12
CDR3aa: CASSLQAYEQYF
CDR3nt: TGTGCCAGCAGCTTGCAGGCCTACGAGCAGTACTTC

v_gene: TRBV5-1
j_gene: TRBJ2-1
abundance: NA
d_gene: NA
len: 16
CDR3aa: CASRDGAGSSYNEQFF
CDR3nt: TGCGCCAGCAGGGACGGAGCAGGGAGCTCCTACAATGAGCAGTTCTTC

v_gene: TRBV6-5
j_gene: TRBJ1-1
abundance: few
d_gene: TRBD1
len: 11
CDR3aa: CASSGDSGAFF
CDR3nt: TGTGCCAGCAGTGGGGACAGTGGGGCTTTCTTT

v_gene: TRBV7-2
j_gene: TRBJ1-5
abundance: NA
d_gene: NA
len: 13
CDR3aa: CASSLGTYQPQHF
CDR3nt: TGTGCCAGCAGCTTAGGCACGTATCAGCCCCAGCATTTT

v_gene: TRBV6-5
j_gene: TRBJ1-1
abundance: NA
d_gene: TRBD1
len: 14
CDR3aa: CASSYRGTNTEAFF
CDR3nt: TGTGCCAGCAGCTACAGGGGTACGAACACTGAAGCTTTCTTT

v_gene: TRBV27
j_gene: TRBJ1-1
abundance: NA
d_gene: NA
len: 15
CDR3aa: CASSFASGMYAEAFF
CDR3nt: TGTGCCAGCAGTTTCGCCTCGGGGATGTACGCTGAAGCTTTCTTT

v_gene: TRBV5-6
j_gene: TRBJ2-1
abundance: once
d_gene: NA
len: 15
CDR3aa: CASSLRLVSENEQFF
CDR3nt: TGTGCCAGCAGCCTACGACTAGTCTCGGAGAATGAGCAGTTCTTC

v_gene: TRBV19
j_gene: TRBJ1-5
abundance: NA
d_gene: NA
len: 13
CDR3aa: CASSMVFAEPQHF
CDR3nt: TGTGCCAGTAGTATGGTTTTTGCGGAGCCCCAGCATTTT

v_gene: TRBV18
j_gene: TRBJ2-3
abundance: once
d_gene: NA
len: 16
CDR3aa: CASSPPTGYSTDTQYF
CDR3nt: TGTGCCAGCTCACCCCCGACAGGATACAGCACAGATACGCAGTATTTT

v_gene: TRBV7-2
j_gene: TRBJ2-2
abundance: NA
d_gene: TRBD1
len: 17
CDR3aa: CASSRTGQGAGTGELFF
CDR3nt: TGTGCCAGCAGCCGAACAGGACAGGGGGCGGGCACCGGGGAGCTGTTTTTT

v_gene: TRBV25-1
j_gene: TRBJ2-1
abundance: NA
d_gene: NA
len: 16
CDR3aa: CASPRGKTPSYNEQFF
CDR3nt: TGTGCCAGCCCCAGGGGAAAGACCCCATCCTACAATGAGCAGTTCTTC

v_gene: TRBV18
j_gene: TRBJ2-3
abundance: NA
d_gene: TRBD1
len: 16
CDR3aa: CASSPRTGASTDTQYF
CDR3nt: TGTGCCAGCTCACCACGCACAGGGGCGAGCACAGATACGCAGTATTTT

v_gene: TRBV13
j_gene: TRBJ2-7
abundance: NA
d_gene: NA
len: 16
CDR3aa: CASSFIIKGGRGEQYF
CDR3nt: TGTGCCAGCAGCTTTATAATTAAGGGGGGAAGAGGCGAGCAGTACTTC

v_gene: TRBV10-2
j_gene: TRBJ1-1
abundance: NA
d_gene: NA
len: 12
CDR3aa: CASSPTGREAFF
CDR3nt: TGCGCCAGCAGCCCTACAGGGCGGGAGGCTTTCTTT

v_gene: TRBV5-6
j_gene: TRBJ2-7
abundance: NA
d_gene: NA
len: 11
CDR3aa: CASSLNYEQYF
CDR3nt: TGTGCCAGCAGCCTCAACTACGAGCAGTACTTC

v_gene: TRBV18
j_gene: TRBJ2-7
abundance: NA
d_gene: TRBD2
len: 16
CDR3aa: CASSLGTSGIRYEQYF
CDR3nt: TGTGCCAGCTCACTAGGGACTAGCGGGATTCGTTACGAGCAGTACTTC

v_gene: TRBV6-5
j_gene: TRBJ2-1
abundance: NA
d_gene: TRBD2
len: 15
CDR3aa: CASNPGTSGYNEQFF
CDR3nt: TGTGCCAGCAACCCCGGGACTAGCGGCTACAATGAGCAGTTCTTC

v_gene: TRBV6-5
j_gene: TRBJ2-7
abundance: NA
d_gene: TRBD1
len: 16
CDR3aa: CASSYSFGQGMNEQYF
CDR3nt: TGTGCCAGCAGTTACTCTTTCGGACAGGGGATGAACGAGCAGTACTTC

v_gene: TRBV27
j_gene: TRBJ1-3
abundance: NA
d_gene: NA
len: 16
CDR3aa: CASSITGRYSGNTIYF
CDR3nt: TGTGCCAGCAGTATCACAGGGCGATACTCTGGAAACACCATATATTTT

v_gene: TRBV7-2
j_gene: TRBJ1-3
abundance: NA
d_gene: NA
len: 18
CDR3aa: CASSLVLGSQTSGNTIYF
CDR3nt: TGTGCCAGCAGCTTAGTTCTTGGTTCACAGACCAGCGGAAACACCATATATTTT

v_gene: TRBV16
j_gene: TRBJ1-4
abundance: NA
d_gene: NA
len: 15
CDR3aa: CASSPLGTTNEKLFF
CDR3nt: TGTGCCAGCAGCCCGCTGGGGACAACTAATGAAAAACTGTTTTTT

v_gene: TRBV7-2
j_gene: TRBJ2-7
abundance: NA
d_gene: NA
len: 15
CDR3aa: CASSLSSDSSYEQYF
CDR3nt: TGTGCCAGCAGCTTAAGTTCTGACAGCTCCTACGAGCAGTACTTC

v_gene: TRBV2
j_gene: TRBJ2-6
abundance: NA
d_gene: TRBD1
len: 17
CDR3aa: CASRRTGDSLGANVLTF
CDR3nt: TGTGCCAGCAGACGGACAGGGGATTCGTTGGGGGCCAACGTCCTGACTTTC

v_gene: TRBV6-4
j_gene: TRBJ1-5
abundance: NA
d_gene: NA
len: 14
CDR3aa: CASSEQARDQPQHF
CDR3nt: TGTGCCAGCAGTGAACAGGCGCGAGATCAGCCCCAGCATTTT

v_gene: TRBV7-9
j_gene: TRBJ1-2
abundance: NA
d_gene: NA
len: 14
CDR3aa: CASSPHSANYGYTF
CDR3nt: TGTGCCAGCAGTCCACACTCGGCTAACTATGGCTACACCTTC

v_gene: TRBV30
j_gene: TRBJ1-6
abundance: NA
d_gene: TRBD1
len: 16
CDR3aa: CAWTTLPDRGESPLHF
CDR3nt: TGTGCCTGGACCACCCTCCCGGACAGGGGTGAATCACCCCTCCACTTT

v_gene: TRBV18
j_gene: TRBJ2-7
abundance: NA
d_gene: TRBD2
len: 17
CDR3aa: CASSPVSGTSGSYEQYF
CDR3nt: TGTGCCAGCTCACCAGTATCCGGGACTAGCGGGTCCTACGAGCAGTACTTC

v_gene: TRBV18
j_gene: TRBJ1-4
abundance: NA
d_gene: NA
len: 12
CDR3aa: CASSPYNEKLFF
CDR3nt: TGTGCCAGCTCACCTTACAACGAAAAACTGTTTTTT

v_gene: TRBV7-9
j_gene: TRBJ1-5
abundance: NA
d_gene: NA
len: 14
CDR3aa: CASSSDRSNQPQHF
CDR3nt: TGTGCCAGCAGCTCAGACAGAAGCAATCAGCCCCAGCATTTT

v_gene: TRBV19
j_gene: TRBJ1-5
abundance: NA
d_gene: TRBD1
len: 15
CDR3aa: CASSIGQGGNQPQHF
CDR3nt: TGTGCCAGTAGTATAGGACAGGGTGGCAATCAGCCCCAGCATTTT

v_gene: TRBV19
j_gene: TRBJ1-1
abundance: once
d_gene: NA
len: 13
CDR3aa: CATSGVYNTEAFF
CDR3nt: TGTGCCACAAGTGGGGTGTATAACACTGAAGCTTTCTTT

v_gene: TRBV19
j_gene: TRBJ1-2
abundance: NA
d_gene: NA
len: 15
CDR3aa: CASTNLVGRAKGYTF
CDR3nt: TGTGCCAGTACCAATTTGGTAGGGCGGGCAAAAGGCTACACCTTC

v_gene: TRBV2
j_gene: TRBJ2-7
abundance: NA
d_gene: NA
len: 12
CDR3aa: CASSDGIYEQYF
CDR3nt: TGTGCCAGCAGCGACGGGATCTACGAGCAGTACTTC

v_gene: TRBV11-2
j_gene: TRBJ2-7
abundance: NA
d_gene: TRBD2
len: 14
CDR3aa: CASSSWERENEQYF
CDR3nt: TGTGCCAGCAGCTCCTGGGAGCGGGAGAACGAGCAGTACTTC

v_gene: TRBV11-2
j_gene: TRBJ2-7
abundance: NA
d_gene: NA
len: 12
CDR3aa: CASSLWTQEQYF
CDR3nt: TGTGCCAGCAGCTTGTGGACGCAAGAGCAGTACTTC

v_gene: TRBV7-9
j_gene: TRBJ2-3
abundance: NA
d_gene: NA
len: 15
CDR3aa: CASSLAWGRVDTQYF
CDR3nt: TGTGCCAGCAGCTTAGCTTGGGGGAGAGTAGATACGCAGTATTTT

v_gene: TRBV6-4
j_gene: TRBJ2-3
abundance: few
d_gene: NA
len: 12
CDR3aa: CASSDMGDTQYF
CDR3nt: TGTGCCAGCAGTGACATGGGAGATACGCAGTATTTT

v_gene: TRBV2
j_gene: TRBJ2-3
abundance: NA
d_gene: TRBD2
len: 19
CDR3aa: CASRMSGGSSGSRTDTQYF
CDR3nt: TGTGCCAGCCGGATGTCGGGGGGCTCTAGCGGGAGCCGCACAGATACGCAGTATTTT

v_gene: TRBV6-1
j_gene: TRBJ1-5
abundance: NA
d_gene: NA
len: 15
CDR3aa: CASSPGNPSNQPQHF
CDR3nt: TGTGCCAGCAGTCCAGGTAACCCTAGCAATCAGCCCCAGCATTTT

v_gene: TRBV6-5
j_gene: TRBJ2-1
abundance: once
d_gene: NA
len: 13
CDR3aa: CASSQTTRFEQFF
CDR3nt: TGTGCCAGCAGTCAAACGACTAGGTTTGAGCAGTTCTTC

v_gene: TRBV12-5
j_gene: TRBJ1-5
abundance: once
d_gene: NA
len: 14
CDR3aa: CASGLVLGGQPQHF
CDR3nt: TGTGCTAGTGGTTTGGTACTTGGGGGGCAGCCCCAGCATTTT

v_gene: TRBV9
j_gene: TRBJ1-2
abundance: NA
d_gene: NA
len: 14
CDR3aa: CASSVGHENYGYTF
CDR3nt: TGTGCCAGCAGCGTAGGGCACGAGAACTATGGCTACACCTTC

v_gene: TRBV30
j_gene: TRBJ2-7
abundance: NA
d_gene: NA
len: 15
CDR3aa: CAWSVWGRGRYEQYF
CDR3nt: TGTGCCTGGAGTGTATGGGGGAGGGGGCGGTACGAGCAGTACTTC

v_gene: TRBV19
j_gene: TRBJ2-2
abundance: once
d_gene: NA
len: 15
CDR3aa: CASSRVAEGPGELFF
CDR3nt: TGTGCCAGTAGTAGGGTAGCGGAGGGGCCCGGGGAGCTGTTTTTT

v_gene: TRBV18
j_gene: TRBJ2-7
abundance: once
d_gene: NA
len: 11
CDR3aa: CASSMEDEQYF
CDR3nt: TGTGCCAGCTCAATGGAGGACGAGCAGTACTTC

v_gene: TRBV27
j_gene: TRBJ2-7
abundance: NA
d_gene: TRBD2
len: 16
CDR3aa: CASRLGTSGSIAEQYF
CDR3nt: TGTGCCAGCCGGTTAGGGACTAGCGGGAGTATCGCCGAGCAGTACTTC

v_gene: TRBV10-3
j_gene: TRBJ1-5
abundance: NA
d_gene: NA
len: 15
CDR3aa: CAISEVRDGNQPQHF
CDR3nt: TGTGCCATCAGTGAGGTCAGGGATGGCAATCAGCCCCAGCATTTT

v_gene: TRBV20-1
j_gene: TRBJ1-2
abundance: NA
d_gene: NA
len: 11
CDR3aa: CSASGQSVYTF
CDR3nt: TGCAGTGCTAGTGGACAGAGCGTCTACACCTTC

v_gene: TRBV7-2
j_gene: TRBJ1-1
abundance: NA
d_gene: TRBD1
len: 13
CDR3aa: CASSPRQGAEAFF
CDR3nt: TGTGCCAGCAGCCCTAGACAGGGGGCTGAAGCTTTCTTT

v_gene: TRBV27
j_gene: TRBJ2-4
abundance: NA
d_gene: TRBD2
len: 17
CDR3aa: CASSLSRTSSSKNIQYF
CDR3nt: TGTGCCAGCAGTTTATCCCGGACTAGCTCTTCGAAAAACATTCAGTACTTC

v_gene: TRBV20-1
j_gene: TRBJ1-1
abundance: few
d_gene: NA
len: 11
CDR3aa: CSNRVSTEAFF
CDR3nt: TGCAGCAACAGGGTATCCACTGAAGCTTTCTTT

v_gene: TRBV19
j_gene: TRBJ2-5
abundance: NA
d_gene: TRBD1
len: 13
CDR3aa: CASSQGAQETQYF
CDR3nt: TGTGCCAGTAGTCAGGGGGCACAAGAGACCCAGTACTTC